This T cell receptor (beta chain) was documented in a study of molecular identifiers for immune sequencing clone quantification. Overall study context: Across replicate runs, RNA obtained from around 20,000 or 100,000 naive CD8 cells was divided into five, with four undergoing sequencing. Study results and caveats: Because of identical TCR molecules sharing a barcode, sizes of highly expanded clones could be underestimated.

The CDR3 runs to 18 residues. V lost 0 bases, J lost 2 bases, and 6 bases stayed unmatched. Germline V CDR1 and CDR2: LGHDT, YNNKEL (reference sequence). TCRdb passed the PCR reads through MiXCR, listing each CDR3 protein once. The profile shows 350,000 or so distinct CDR3 sequences, about a fifth of them singletons. In this sample, this clonotype turned up a few times. The antigen is undetermined. Using 10%, 30% or 50% RNA, naive CD8 libraries were derived from approximately 20,000 to 980,000 sorted cells. V and J are TRBV3-1 and TRBJ2-5, with TRBD2 matching over 13 bases. This receptor was taken from a human donor in good health. Some libraries in this study had Jurkat cell RNA spiked in. Sequences were obtained from naive CD8+ T cells from blood, with Jurkat cell RNA spiked in. Subset reported: FACS-sorted CD8+CD4-CCR7+CD45RA+ naive T cells. DNA of the CDR3: TGTGCCAGCAGCCAAGAAACTAGCGGGGGGGGTATGCAAGAGACCCAGTACTTC. It specifies CASSQETSGGGMQETQYF.